This entry lists 25 T cell receptor beta chains sequenced from one sample in a study of cytomegalovirus exposure and HLA in healthy donors. The PCR ran on 60 Vbeta and 13 Jbeta primers. Generated by immunoSEQ multiplex PCR, the TCRdb table keeps only in-frame clones and is missing some. The profile shows around 150,000 clones, approximately 75% of them singletons. Sequenced input: PBMCs. The receptors derive from a male donor in good health and CMV-seronegative.

The CDR3 loop reads CASASGTGGTEAFF. In DNA form, the CDR3 reads TGCGCCAGCGCCTCCGGGACAGGGGGCACTGAAGCTTTCTTT. This chain uses TRBV5-1 with TRBJ1-1, with 11 positions matching TRBD1. V gave up 7 bases and J gave up 4 bases; unmatched junction bases: 6. This CDR3 contains 14 residues. Germline CDR1 and CDR2: SGHRS and YFSETQ.

This chain links TRBV5-1 with TRBJ1-1; 9 nucleotides align to TRBD1. With V trimmed by 4 bases and J by 5 bases, 12 bases remained unmatched. Germline V gene lookup returns CDR1 SGHRS and CDR2 YFSETQ. This CDR3 region has 16 residues. DNA of the CDR3: TGCGCCAGCAGCCAGGGGACAGGGTTTGATGAAACTGAAGCTTTCTTT. This sequence encodes CASSQGTGFDETEAFF.

Remarks on this clone: No DNA is shown, since the ends of the CDR3 on it are uncertain; the CDR3 is the one TCRdb lists. The chain combines TRBV7-3 with TRBJ2-5; the D call of TRBD1 is as the table states it, not checked on the DNA. The CDR3 is 17 residues long, counting both termini. Germline CDR1 SGHTA, CDR2 FQGTGA. CDR3 in amino acids: CASSFGPGTRGSETQYF.

A few counts support this clone. This rearrangement joins TRBV7-9 to TRBJ2-4; 14 nucleotides line up with TRBD2. The CDR3 has 15 residues. V was clipped by 4 bases and J by 8 bases; unmatched bases: 4. Germline CDR1 SEHNR, CDR2 FQNEAQ (reference sequence). The CDR3 here is CASSSGLAGVDIQYF. The CDR3 DNA follows: TGTGCCAGCAGCTCGGGACTAGCGGGGGTGGACATTCAGTACTTC.

This chain connects TRBV5-1 to TRBJ2-2; 7 positions match TRBD2. The CDR3 totals 17 residues. V lost 4 bases and J lost 3; bases outside the gene matches: 12. Germline CDR1 reads SGHRS; CDR2 reads YFSETQ. The CDR3 nucleotides read TGCGCCAGCAGCCTTACACCTAGCGGTTTGCACACCGGGGAGCTGTTTTTT. Translated, it gives CASSLTPSGLHTGELFF.

This clone has only a few counts. The chain's CDR3 is CASSRGASGGRGDTQYF. The CDR3 DNA reads TGTGCCAGCAGCAGGGGGGCAAGCGGGGGCCGGGGGGATACGCAGTATTTT. The chain carries TRBV7-3 and TRBJ2-3, with 8 bases lining up with TRBD2. Germline-derived CDR1 and CDR2 are SGHTA and FQGTGA. The CDR3 runs 17 residues. The junction had 16 bases not matched to a gene; V was cut back by 5 bases and J by 6 bases.

The rearrangement uses TRBV6-6 and TRBJ1-3, with TRBD1 identical over 9 bases. The germline CDR1 and CDR2 sequences are MNHNY and SVGAGI (reference sequence). This CDR3 comprises 16 residues. J was trimmed by 9 bases and V by 5 bases; bases with no gene match: 14. CDR3 loop: CASSLGNRGLSGTIYF. In nucleotides, the CDR3 is TGTGCCAGCAGTCTGGGAAACAGGGGGCTAAGCGGCACCATATATTTT.

Only one count was recorded for this clone. CDR3 DNA sequence: TGCGCCAGCAGCTTGGATGGAGGGATGGGTGGCGAGCAGTACTTC. This translates into CASSLDGGMGGEQYF. The chain combines TRBV5-1 with TRBJ2-7; possible D gene TRBD2, 6 bases. Deletions cut 0 bases from V and 6 bases from J, with 16 bases between. CDR3 length: 15 amino acids. From germline, CDR1 is SGHRS and CDR2 YFSETQ.

The rearrangement uses TRBV15 and TRBJ1-4; the D is unclear. Germline V CDR1 and CDR2: LNHNV, YYDKDF (reference sequence). The CDR3 sequence is 15 residues long. V lost 2 bases, J lost 4 bases, and 11 bases lay in between. CDR3 bases: TGTGCCACCAGCAGATTCGGCAGGTTTAATGAAAAACTGTTTTTT. Translation gives CATSRFGRFNEKLFF. Full variable domain (missing parts from reference TRBV15 and TRBJ1-4): DAMVIQNPRYQVTQFGKPVTLSCSQTLNHNVMYWYQQKSSQAPKLLFHYYDKDFNNEADTPDNFQSRRPNTSFCFLDIRSPGLGDTAMYLCATSRFGRFNEKLFFGSGTQLSVL.

This clone has just a few counts. In DNA form, the CDR3 reads TGTGCCAGCAGTGAAGGTTGGCTCAATCAGCCCCAGCATTTT. It yields the protein CASSEGWLNQPQHF. The chain recombines TRBV6-1 with TRBJ1-5, with D hard to call. The germline V and J ends were trimmed by 1 base and 3 bases, with 7 bases remaining between them. This CDR3 spans 14 amino acids. Germline CDR1 is MNHNS and CDR2 is SASEGT.

The chain has TRBV5-5 and TRBJ2-3; 12 nucleotides match TRBD2. This CDR3 has 16 residues. The V gene end was trimmed by 0 bases and the J gene end by 2 bases; junction bases not matched to a gene: 1. Germline V gene sequence: CDR1 SGHKS, CDR2 YYEKEE (reference sequence). The CDR3 nucleotides are TGTGCCAGCAGCTTGGGACTAGCGGGGGCCACAGATACGCAGTATTTT. This sequence encodes CASSLGLAGATDTQYF.

The chain couples TRBV19 to TRBJ1-5, with TRBD1 identical over 7 bases. The germline gives CDR1 LNHDA, CDR2 SQIVND (reference sequence). There are 15 residues in the CDR3. Unmatched junction bases numbered 16, after V lost 9 bases and J lost 8 bases. The CDR3 sequence is CASVGTERGVEPQHF. The CDR3 DNA follows: TGTGCCAGCGTGGGGACAGAGAGGGGCGTCGAGCCCCAGCATTTT.

This chain joins TRBV9 and TRBJ2-1, with TRBD1 as a possible D gene (6 bases). Germline-derived CDR1 and CDR2 are SGDLS and YYNGEE. V lost 4 bases, J lost 4 bases, and 15 bases lay in between. The CDR3 runs to 15 residues. CDR3 sequence reads: CASSPNVGGYNEQFF. DNA for the CDR3: TGTGCCAGCAGCCCCAACGTAGGGGGTTACAATGAGCAGTTCTTC.

This clone was counted once. V gene TRBV5-6 combines with J gene TRBJ2-5, with D perhaps TRBD1 (6 bases). Germline V gives CDR1 SGHDT, CDR2 YYEEEE. The CDR3 sequence is 15 residues long. V dropped 7 bases and J dropped 5 bases, with 21 bases sitting between them. CDR3 loop: CASEQGVGSGETQYF. CDR3 coding DNA: TGTGCCAGCGAACAGGGAGTGGGCTCAGGGGAGACCCAGTACTTC.

The rearrangement links TRBV6-6 to TRBJ2-1; 12 bases align to TRBD2. CDR1 and CDR2 from the germline V gene are MNHNY and SVGAGI (reference sequence). The CDR3 sequence is 14 residues long. J gave up 9 bases and V 6 bases, and 6 bases lay outside the gene matches. This CDR3 is CASSGLAGRSEQFF. Written as DNA, the CDR3 is TGTGCCAGCAGCGGACTAGCGGGGAGAAGTGAGCAGTTCTTC.

A single count supports this clone. The V call is TRBV10-3, the J call TRBJ1-1; D perhaps matches TRBD1 (5 bases). CDR1 and CDR2 from the germline V gene are ENHRY and SYGVKD. The CDR3 extends over 11 amino acids. V was cut by 8 bases and J by 7 bases, with 11 bases left in between. The CDR3: CAISGGVEAFF. The CDR3 DNA is TGTGCCATCTCCGGGGGGGTTGAAGCTTTCTTT.

The chain couples TRBV18 to TRBJ1-4; the match to TRBD1 covers 7 bases. Germline V gene sequence: CDR1 KGHSH, CDR2 LQKENI. The CDR3 is made up of 13 amino acids. V lost 6 bases to trimming and J lost 4 bases; unmatched junction nucleotides: 2. In DNA, the CDR3 is TGTGCCAGCTCTAGGGACAGTAATGAAAAACTGTTTTTT. Its protein is CASSRDSNEKLFF.

The CDR3 DNA reads as TGTGCCTCTAAGCGGGGGGATCCTGGAAACACCATATATTTT. It translates to CASKRGDPGNTIYF. This chain uses TRBV30 with TRBJ1-3, with D possibly TRBD1 on 5 matching bases. CDR1 and CDR2 from the germline V gene are GTSNPN and SVGIG (reference sequence). This CDR3 has 14 residues. Trimming took 7 bases from V and 2 from J, leaving 15 bases between them. Together with reference TRBV30 and TRBJ1-3, the CDR3 gives the full variable domain: SQTIHQWPATLVQPVGSPLSLECTVEGTSNPNLYWYRQAAGRGLQLLFYSVGIGQISSEVPQNLSASRPQDRQFILSSKKLLLSDSGFYLCASKRGDPGNTIYFGEGSWLTVV.

V is TRBV6-5 and J is TRBJ2-7; tentatively, D is TRBD2 (7 bases). This CDR3 is 15 amino acids long. The V end lost 5 bases, the J end lost 3 bases, and 17 bases lay between the germline ends. Per the germline V gene, CDR1 is MNHEY and CDR2 is SVGAGI. CDR3 bases: TGTGCCAGCAGTCGCCCCGGGGGGCCCTACTACGAGCAGTACTTC. Protein sequence: CASSRPGGPYYEQYF.

This clone was picked up one time. A read error may account for a junction end that differs from germline. The chain combines TRBV6-1 with TRBJ1-6; possibly TRBD1 for D (5 bases). Looked up from germline, CDR1 is MNHNS and CDR2 is SASEGT. The CDR3 is 16 amino acids. The CDR3 loop is CASSEAGGSYNSPLHF. The CDR3 bases are TGTGCCAGCAGCGAAGCGGGGGGTTCCTATAATTCACCCCTCCACTTT.

The chain links TRBV5-4 to TRBJ2-3, with a tentative D call TRBD2 (6 bases). This CDR3 comprises 15 residues. V was shortened by 5 bases and J by 4 bases, with 17 bases between the two germline ends. CDR1 and CDR2 from the germline V gene are SGHNT and YYREEE (reference sequence). CDR3 nucleotides: TGTGCCAGCAGTCGGGAGCGAGGGGTGCCAGATACGCAGTATTTT. It codes for CASSRERGVPDTQYF.

The chain employs TRBV6-5 and TRBJ2-7; TRBD2 might be the D (6 bases). Trimming removed 0 bases from V and 6 bases from J, with 18 bases in between. The CDR3 runs to 16 residues. The germline V gene encodes CDR1 MNHEY and CDR2 SVGAGI. The CDR3 DNA follows: TGTGCCAGCAGTTACTCTGGGGCGGGGCTCGGTGGCGAGCAGTACTTC. It encodes CASSYSGAGLGGEQYF.

The gene calls are TRBV9 and TRBJ1-1; 7 nucleotides match TRBD1. Germline trimming cut 0 bases from V and 3 bases from J; bases unmatched to any gene: 11. Germline V gene sequence: CDR1 SGDLS, CDR2 YYNGEE. The CDR3 spans 17 residues. The CDR3 spells CASSVARQGEVDTEAFF. The CDR3 DNA is TGTGCCAGCAGCGTAGCTCGGCAGGGGGAGGTCGACACTGAAGCTTTCTTT.

This rearrangement joins TRBV7-9 to TRBJ2-5, with a weak D call TRBD1 (6 bases). The CDR3 extends over 12 amino acids. CDR1 and CDR2 (germline): SEHNR, FQNEAQ (reference sequence). Trimming pared 5 bases from V and 9 bases from J, leaving 13 bases between. CDR3 sequence reads: CASSETGLAQYF. CDR3 in DNA: TGTGCCAGCAGCGAAACAGGGTTGGCCCAGTACTTC.

The V call is TRBV11-1, the J call TRBJ1-1, with 7 bases matching TRBD1. Germline V gene data show CDR1 as SGHAT and CDR2 as FQDESV (reference sequence). After removal of 5 bases from V and 0 bases from J, the junction contained 3 bases not matched to a gene. This CDR3 comprises 14 residues. CDR3 bases: TGTGCCAGCAGCCGGGACAGCATGAACACTGAAGCTTTCTTT. Translating gives CASSRDSMNTEAFF.